These 22 T cell receptor beta chains share one sample of origin, sequenced in a study of T cells in Graves' hyperthyroidism and ophthalmopathy. From RNA transcripts, TCR beta CDR3 regions were amplified. In the first-round RT-PCR of the TCR CDR3, the HTBI primer set was used. TCRdb re-analysed the multiplex PCR reads in MiXCR, keeping a single row per CDR3 protein. The repertoire holds hundreds of thousands of distinct CDR3 sequences, with 15% to 20% as singletons. Sequences were obtained from blood. The source is a man between 40 and 49 years old with Graves' ophthalmopathy.

V gene TRBV9 combines with J gene TRBJ1-2; D is uncertain. The germline V gene has CDR1 SGDLS and CDR2 YYNGEE. The CDR3 has 16 residues. Trimming removed 0 bases from V and 7 bases from J, with 19 bases in between. CDR3 sequence reads: CASSVVAREVNGGYTF. The CDR3 bases are TGTGCCAGCAGCGTAGTGGCCCGGGAGGTAAATGGTGGCTACACCTTC.

This clonotype has a count of ten or more. J is TRBJ2-7 and V is TRBV10-3; D unresolved. This CDR3 is built from 13 residues. Per germline, CDR1 ENHRY and CDR2 SYGVKD. The ends were cut back, 0 bases at V and 1 base at J, with 4 bases in the middle. CDR3 amino acids: CAISESASYEQYF. As DNA, the CDR3 is TGTGCCATCAGTGAGTCGGCATCCTACGAGCAGTACTTC.

This clonotype turned up a few times. This chain links TRBV20-1 with TRBJ1-5, with a possible D match to TRBD1 (6 bases). This CDR3 is built from 17 residues. CDR1 and CDR2 from the germline V gene are DFQATT and SNEGSKA (reference sequence). V gave up 3 bases and J gave up 0 bases, with 18 bases separating them. This CDR3 reads CSASLPRDTNSNQPQHF. CDR3 coding DNA: TGCAGTGCTAGCCTCCCCCGGGACACTAATAGCAATCAGCCCCAGCATTTT.

This chain connects TRBV20-1 to TRBJ2-1; perhaps TRBD2 as D (5 bases). Per germline, CDR1 DFQATT and CDR2 SNEGSKA (reference sequence). The CDR3 is made up of 14 amino acids. V shed 3 bases and J shed 8 bases, with 17 bases lying between them. The CDR3 region is CSASRRAVGDEQFF. CDR3 nucleotides: TGCAGTGCTAGTCGTAGGGCGGTCGGGGATGAGCAGTTCTTC.

This clonotype has a count of ten or more. The rearrangement joins TRBV18 to TRBJ2-1; D call uncertain. The germline V gene encodes CDR1 KGHSH and CDR2 LQKENI. The CDR3 has 12 amino acids. Trimming removed 4 bases at V and 10 bases at J, with 11 bases between. The CDR3, as DNA: TGTGCCAGCTCACTCCCCCCCCGGGAGCAGTTCTTC. Amino acid sequence: CASSLPPREQFF.

The chain carries TRBV7-9 and TRBJ2-6; TRBD1 agrees at 7 bases. The V gene's germline CDR1 is SEHNR and CDR2 FQNEAQ (reference sequence). V lost 5 bases and J lost 2; bases outside the gene matches: 12. CDR3 size: 18 residues. CDR3 sequence: CASSNPRKGAPGANVLTF. The CDR3 DNA reads as TGTGCCAGCAGCAACCCCAGAAAGGGGGCGCCTGGGGCCAACGTCCTGACTTTC. Full variable domain (rest looked up from reference TRBV7-9 and TRBJ2-6): DTGVSQNPRHKITKRGQNVTFRCDPISEHNRLYWYRQTLGQGPEFLTYFQNEAQLEKSRLLSDRFSAERPKGSFSTLEIQRTEQGDSAMYLCASSNPRKGAPGANVLTFGAGSRLTVL.

This clonotype was seen at least ten times. The chain has TRBV3-1 and TRBJ1-2; a possible D gene is TRBD1 (5 bases). Germline CDR1 and CDR2: LGHDT and YNNKEL (reference sequence). This CDR3 is built from 12 residues. V was shortened by 1 base and J by 6 bases, with 6 bases between the two germline ends. CDR3 amino acids: CASSQGQNGYTF. CDR3 nucleotides: TGTGCCAGCAGCCAAGGACAGAATGGCTACACCTTC.

This clonotype has a count of ten or more. This chain joins TRBV3-1 and TRBJ2-1, with 8 positions matching TRBD2. The V gene end was trimmed by 4 bases and the J gene end by 7 bases; junction bases not matched to a gene: 15. Germline CDR1 is LGHDT and CDR2 is YNNKEL (reference sequence). This CDR3 has 17 amino acids. The CDR3 is CASSPSLGAGAENEQFF. The CDR3 DNA sequence: TGTGCCAGCAGCCCGTCTCTGGGAGCGGGAGCTGAAAATGAGCAGTTCTTC.

Many counts were recorded for this clonotype. The chain couples TRBV27 to TRBJ2-3; D is undetermined. The CDR3 contains 17 residues. The V gene's germline CDR1 is MNHEY and CDR2 SMNVEV (reference sequence). The V end was cut by 5 bases, the J end by 0 bases, with 18 bases between. The CDR3 here is CASSPLSLWLSTDTQYF. DNA for the CDR3: TGTGCCAGCAGTCCGTTGAGTTTGTGGCTAAGCACAGATACGCAGTATTTT.

This clonotype came up many times. Here the CDR3 DNA reads TGTGCCAGCAGCTTTGGGGGGGGCACTGAAGCTTTCTTT. Encoded protein: CASSFGGGTEAFF. The V call is TRBV7-3, the J call TRBJ1-1; D may be TRBD1 (5 bases). The V end was cut by 3 bases, the J end by 4 bases, with 9 bases between. Germline assignment: CDR1 SGHTA and CDR2 FQGTGA. The CDR3 contains 13 residues.

The chain employs TRBV19 and TRBJ1-2, with a weak D call TRBD1 (5 bases). Trimming removed 1 base from V and 1 base from J, with 10 bases in between. Germline V gene lookup returns CDR1 LNHDA and CDR2 SQIVND (reference sequence). The length of the CDR3 is 15 residues. The CDR3 nucleotides read TGTGCCAGTAGTATAGCCGACAGCCGTAACTATGGCTACACCTTC. Residues: CASSIADSRNYGYTF. The entire variable domain, with the rest obtained from reference TRBV19 and TRBJ1-2, is as follows: DGGITQSPKYLFRKEGQNVTLSCEQNLNHDAMYWYRQDPGQGLRLIYYSQIVNDFQKGDIAEGYSVSREKKESFPLTVTSAQKNPTAFYLCASSIADSRNYGYTFGSGTRLTVV.

As regards this clonotype: At one boundary the junction diverges from the germline segment, which might be a read error. The chain is built from TRBV6-4 and TRBJ1-2; D ambiguous. Germline CDR1 MRHNA, CDR2 SNTAGT. This CDR3 has 14 residues. CDR3 loop: CTSSYRDHNYGYTF. The CDR3, as DNA: TGTACCAGCAGTTACCGAGACCATAACTATGGCTACACCTTC.

This clonotype has only a few counts. The chain joins TRBV7-3 to TRBJ2-2; TRBD2 matches at 8 bases. Germline trimming cut 5 bases from V and 6 bases from J; bases unmatched to any gene: 11. CDR3 length equals 16 residues. The V gene's germline CDR1 is SGHTA and CDR2 FQGTGA. In DNA form, the CDR3 reads TGTGCCAGCAGCCTCTCCGGCGGGGGGCCCCCCGGGGAGCTGTTTTTT. It is translated as CASSLSGGGPPGELFF.

V usage is TRBV13 and J usage is TRBJ2-2, with 8 bases matching TRBD1. The V gene's germline CDR1 is PRHDT and CDR2 FYEKMQ (reference sequence). CDR3 length equals 17 residues. V shed 4 bases, J shed 4 bases, and the junction held 11 bases outside the gene matches. The CDR3 DNA is TGTGCCAGCAGCTCTTCCGGACAGGGATCAGGCACCGGGGAGCTGTTTTTT. Encoded protein: CASSSSGQGSGTGELFF. The full variable domain, rest sourced from reference TRBV13 and TRBJ2-2, is AAGVIQSPRHLIKEKRETATLKCYPIPRHDTVYWYQQGPGQDPQFLISFYEKMQSDKGSIPDRFSAQQFSDYHSELNMSSLELGDSALYFCASSSSGQGSGTGELFFGEGSRLTVL.

This clonotype was observed a handful of times. V is TRBV4-1 and J is TRBJ2-1; TRBD2 is a possible D gene (6 bases). Germline V gene sequence: CDR1 MGHRA, CDR2 YSYEKL. The V end lost 2 bases, the J end lost 8 bases, and 13 bases lay between the germline ends. The CDR3 covers 14 residues. CDR3 DNA: TGCGCCAGCAGCCAAACGGGACTTCAAGATGAGCAGTTCTTC. It yields the protein CASSQTGLQDEQFF.

The CDR3 sequence is CASSPLADYGYTF. The CDR3 bases are TGTGCCAGCTCACCACTGGCAGATTATGGCTACACCTTC. The chain recombines TRBV18 with TRBJ1-2; no clear D gene. The CDR3 is made up of 13 amino acids. Germline V gene data show CDR1 as KGHSH and CDR2 as LQKENI. V was trimmed by 1 base and J by 5 bases, leaving 8 bases between them.

The gene calls are TRBV20-1 and TRBJ1-2; D call uncertain. From germline, CDR1 is DFQATT and CDR2 SNEGSKA (reference sequence). The CDR3 sequence is 14 residues long. With 0 bases removed from V and 8 bases from J, the gap between germline ends came to 16 bases. DNA for the CDR3: TGCAGTGCTAGAGATCGTGACGACCTACTAGGCTACACCTTC. This encodes CSARDRDDLLGYTF.

This clonotype showed up many times. The chain joins TRBV7-2 to TRBJ1-1; D is perhaps TRBD1 (6 bases). Trimming took 3 bases from V and 3 from J, leaving 14 bases between them. CDR3 length: 15 residues. Germline-derived CDR1 and CDR2 are SGHTA and FQGNSA. CDR3 in amino acids: CASSFRGGGYTEAFF. DNA for the CDR3: TGTGCCAGCAGCTTTAGAGGAGGGGGGTACACTGAAGCTTTCTTT.

This clonotype was counted ten times or more. The chain uses TRBV2 and TRBJ1-2; TRBD1 might be the D (6 bases). This CDR3 comprises 14 residues. The germline V gene has CDR1 SNHLY and CDR2 FYNNEI. Trimming shortened V by 2 bases and J by 5 bases, and 12 bases separated the two germline ends. The CDR3 DNA reads as TGTGCCAGCAGTGAAATAGCAGGGGCTTATGGCTACACCTTC. Protein: CASSEIAGAYGYTF.

This clonotype occurred many times. V gene TRBV28 combines with J gene TRBJ1-5; a possible D gene is TRBD1 (6 bases). The length of the CDR3 is 14 residues. The germline V gene has CDR1 MDHEN and CDR2 SYDVKM. V lost 3 bases and J lost 2, with 8 bases in between. CDR3: CASSLPGGNQPQHF. CDR3 nucleotide sequence: TGTGCCAGCAGTTTGCCAGGGGGCAATCAGCCCCAGCATTTT.

This clonotype was detected ten times or more. The chain has TRBV12-3 or TRBV12-4 and TRBJ1-5, with no clear D. This CDR3 has 12 amino acids. Deletions cut 2 bases from V and 6 bases from J, with 5 bases between. CDR3 nucleotides: TGTGCCAGCAGTTTATCTCGTCAGCCCCAGCATTTT. It yields the protein CASSLSRQPQHF.

V is TRBV19 and J is TRBJ1-5; D is unresolved. Trimming stripped 7 bases from V and 0 bases from J, with 16 bases between. The CDR3 runs to 16 residues. Per germline, CDR1 LNHDA and CDR2 SQIVND (reference sequence). CDR3 protein: CASTPAVRVSNQPQHF. The CDR3 DNA reads TGTGCCAGTACCCCAGCGGTACGAGTTAGCAATCAGCCCCAGCATTTT.